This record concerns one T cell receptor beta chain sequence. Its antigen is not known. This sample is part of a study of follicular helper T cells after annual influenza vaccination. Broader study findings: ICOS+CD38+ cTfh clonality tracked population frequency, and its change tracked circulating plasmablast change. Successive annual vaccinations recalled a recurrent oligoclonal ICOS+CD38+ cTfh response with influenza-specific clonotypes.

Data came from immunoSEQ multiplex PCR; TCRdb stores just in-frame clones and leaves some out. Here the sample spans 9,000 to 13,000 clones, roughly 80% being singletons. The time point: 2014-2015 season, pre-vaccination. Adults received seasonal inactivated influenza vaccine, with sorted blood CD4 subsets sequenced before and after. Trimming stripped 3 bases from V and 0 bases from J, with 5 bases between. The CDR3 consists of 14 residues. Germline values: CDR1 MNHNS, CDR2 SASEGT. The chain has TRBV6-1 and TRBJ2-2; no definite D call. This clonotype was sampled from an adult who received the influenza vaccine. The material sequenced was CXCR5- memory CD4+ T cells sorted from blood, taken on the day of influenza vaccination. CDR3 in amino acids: CASSEASNTGELFF. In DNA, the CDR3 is TGTGCCAGCAGTGAGGCCTCGAACACCGGGGAGCTGTTTTTT.